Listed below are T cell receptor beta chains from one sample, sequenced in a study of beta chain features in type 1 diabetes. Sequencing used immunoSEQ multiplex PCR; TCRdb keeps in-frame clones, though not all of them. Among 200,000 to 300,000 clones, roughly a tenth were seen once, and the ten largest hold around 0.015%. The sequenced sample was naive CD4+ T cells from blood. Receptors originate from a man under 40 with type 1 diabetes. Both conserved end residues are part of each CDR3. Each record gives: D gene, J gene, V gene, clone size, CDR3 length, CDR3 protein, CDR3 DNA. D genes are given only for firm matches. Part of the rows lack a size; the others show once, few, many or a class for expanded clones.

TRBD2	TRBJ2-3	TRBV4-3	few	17	CASSQRAGGGATDTQYF	TGCGCCAGCAGCCAAAGAGCGGGCGGGGGGGCTACAGATACGCAGTATTTT
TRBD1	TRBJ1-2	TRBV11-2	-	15	CASSSQGAQGYGYTF	TGTGCCAGCAGCTCACAGGGGGCGCAGGGCTATGGCTACACCTTC
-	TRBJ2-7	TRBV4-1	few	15	CASSQEPRTESVWDF	TGCGCCAGCAGCCAAGAACCTCGGACAGAGTCAGTATGGGACTTC
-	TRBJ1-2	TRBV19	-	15	CASNSEGRSLYGYTF	TGTGCCAGTAACTCCGAGGGCAGGTCCCTATATGGCTACACCTTC
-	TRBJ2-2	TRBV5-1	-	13	CASRAGDTGELFF	TGCGCCAGCAGGGCAGGGGACACCGGGGAGCTGTTTTTT
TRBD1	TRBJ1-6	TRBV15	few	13	CATTTGLNSPLHF	TGTGCCACGACGACAGGGCTTAATTCACCCCTCCACTTT
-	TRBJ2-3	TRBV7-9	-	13	CASSFVMGGTQYF	TGTGCCAGCAGCTTTGTTATGGGGGGTACGCAGTATTTT
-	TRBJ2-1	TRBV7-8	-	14	CASSSAPPGNEQFF	TGTGCCAGCAGCTCGGCCCCCCCGGGGAATGAGCAGTTCTTC
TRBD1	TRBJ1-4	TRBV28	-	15	CASSSPGQPNEKLFF	TGTGCCAGCTCCTCCCCGGGACAGCCGAATGAAAAACTGTTTTTT
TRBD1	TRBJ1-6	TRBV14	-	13	CASRRQGESPLHF	TGTGCCAGCAGGCGACAGGGGGAGTCACCCCTCCACTTT
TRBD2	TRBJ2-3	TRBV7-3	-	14	CASSPRGGEDTQYF	TGTGCCAGCAGCCCGCGGGGGGGGGAAGATACGCAGTATTTT
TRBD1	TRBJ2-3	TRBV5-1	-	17	CASSLGGQGRGTDTQYF	TGCGCCAGCAGCTTGGGAGGACAGGGGCGTGGCACAGATACGCAGTATTTT
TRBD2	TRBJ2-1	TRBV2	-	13	CATSSGDTNEQFF	TGTGCCACCTCAAGCGGGGATACCAATGAGCAGTTCTTC
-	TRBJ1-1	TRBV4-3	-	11	CASSSEREAFF	TGCGCCAGCAGCTCGGAGCGTGAAGCTTTCTTT
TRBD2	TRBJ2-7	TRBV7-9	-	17	CASSLASGGVFSYEQYF	TGTGCCAGCAGCTTAGCTAGCGGGGGGGTTTTCTCCTACGAGCAGTACTTC
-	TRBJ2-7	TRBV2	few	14	CASRGGVGSYEQYF	TGTGCCAGCAGGGGGGGAGTCGGTTCCTACGAGCAGTACTTC
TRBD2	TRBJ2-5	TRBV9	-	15	CASSLGGGHQETQYF	TGTGCCAGCAGCTTGGGGGGGGGACACCAAGAGACCCAGTACTTC
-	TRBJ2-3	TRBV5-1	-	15	CASSSSPGNADTQYF	TGCGCCAGCAGCTCCTCTCCAGGGAATGCAGATACGCAGTATTTT
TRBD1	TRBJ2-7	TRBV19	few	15	CASSIGGTGVYEQYF	TGTGCCAGTAGTATAGGTGGGACAGGCGTCTACGAGCAGTACTTC
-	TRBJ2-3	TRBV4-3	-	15	CASLLAVGSTDTQYF	TGCGCCAGCCTCCTGGCGGTGGGTAGCACAGATACGCAGTATTTT
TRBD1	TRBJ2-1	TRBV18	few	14	CASSDRVRGDEQFF	TGTGCCAGCTCAGACAGGGTAAGGGGCGATGAGCAGTTCTTC
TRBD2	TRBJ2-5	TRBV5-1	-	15	CASSLRLAQSETQYF	TGCGCCAGCAGCCTAAGACTAGCTCAATCCGAGACCCAGTACTTC